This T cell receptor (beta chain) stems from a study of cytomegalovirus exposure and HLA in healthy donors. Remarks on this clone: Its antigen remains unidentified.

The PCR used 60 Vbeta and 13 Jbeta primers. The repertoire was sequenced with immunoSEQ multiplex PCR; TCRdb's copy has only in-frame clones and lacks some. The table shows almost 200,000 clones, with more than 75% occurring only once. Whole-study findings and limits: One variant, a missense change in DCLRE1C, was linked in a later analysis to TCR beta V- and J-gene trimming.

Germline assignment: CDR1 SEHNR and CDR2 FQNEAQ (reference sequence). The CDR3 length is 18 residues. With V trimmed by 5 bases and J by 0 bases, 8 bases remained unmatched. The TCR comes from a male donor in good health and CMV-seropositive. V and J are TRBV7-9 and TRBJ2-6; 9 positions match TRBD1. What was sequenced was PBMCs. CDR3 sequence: CASSPGQGRFSGANVLTF. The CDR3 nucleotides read TGTGCCAGCAGCCCGGGACAGGGCAGATTCTCTGGGGCCAACGTCCTGACTTTC.